This section outlines one T cell receptor (beta chain) sequence together with its context. Its specificity is unknown. Primers for the PCR totalled 60 Vbeta and 13 Jbeta. Some clones are missing from TCRdb's copy, which holds only in-frame ones; the method was immunoSEQ multiplex PCR. Among 160,000 or so clones listed, approximately 81% were seen once. The sample is drawn from a study of cytomegalovirus exposure and HLA in healthy donors. The donors were healthy bone marrow donors. Germline CDR1 reads MDHEN; CDR2 reads SYDVKM. This CDR3 is built from 13 residues. With V trimmed by 6 bases and J by 4 bases, 6 bases remained unmatched. Study-wide results and limits: A later analysis reportedly found that, within productive TCRs, an Asian-associated ancestry cluster had fewer N-insertions than the mean observed across the roughly 690 donors. Across donors, most TCRs were seen rarely, yet some public ones were widespread. Further analysis was carried out later, and it showed several of the most significant clusters appearing linked to common viral pathogens.

The sample was PBMCs. This TCR was recovered from a woman in her twenties or thirties in good health and CMV-seropositive. V and J are TRBV28 and TRBJ2-7; 7 bases line up with TRBD1. In nucleotides, the CDR3 is TGTGCCAGCAGCCCGGACAGGTTATACGAGCAGTACTTC. Protein sequence: CASSPDRLYEQYF. The complete variable domain, with remaining parts taken from reference TRBV28 and TRBJ2-7, reads DVKVTQSSRYLVKRTGEKVFLECVQDMDHENMFWYRQDPGLGLRLIYFSYDVKMKEKGDIPEGYSVSREKKERFSLILESASTNQTSMYLCASSPDRLYEQYFGPGTRLTVT.